These T cell receptor beta chains were read from a single sample in a study of human T cells and chemical hapten exposure. Each CDR3 protein is one row after TCRdb ran MiXCR on the RACE reads. The data hold tens of thousands of distinct CDR3 sequences, with 9.5% to 12% observed a single time. The source was whole blood, collected in connection with sensitization to the hapten diphenylcyclopropenone (DPC). Receptors originate from a man aged 40-49 years with alopecia areata. Some clones in this sample may be carry-over from other donors' samples. Both conserved end residues are part of each CDR3. D genes are given only for firm matches. Clone size is stated in some rows and not others, as once, few, many or a class when expanded.

v_call	clone_size	j_call	d_call	cdr3_nt	cdr3_aa
TRBV6-2/TRBV6-3	.	TRBJ2-1	TRBD2	TGTGCCAGCAGTTACTCGGCAGGACTAGCGGGAGATTGGGAGCAGTTCTTC	CASSYSAGLAGDWEQFF
TRBV28	.	TRBJ1-5	.	TGTGCCAGCAGTTTAGGGGGGGTCAATGAGCCCCAGCATTTT	CASSLGGVNEPQHF
TRBV29-1	many	TRBJ1-2	.	TGCAGCGTTGAAGAAAGAGAGCTGTATGGCTACACCTTC	CSVEERELYGYTF
TRBV7-2	many	TRBJ2-3	TRBD2	TGTGCCAGCAGCTCCGAAGAGACTAGCCTGATCACAGATACGCAGTATTTT	CASSSEETSLITDTQYF
TRBV4-3	few	TRBJ1-6	TRBD1	TGCGCCAGCAGGAGAACGACAGGGGGCAATTCACCCCTCCACTTT	CASRRTTGGNSPLHF
TRBV29-1	.	TRBJ2-1	TRBD1	TGCAGCGCAGAGGACAGGGGGACAACGAGTGAGCAGTTCTTC	CSAEDRGTTSEQFF
TRBV7-8	.	TRBJ2-3	.	TGTGCCAGCAGCTTAGCGTGGTTGGGTGACAGACCCACAGATACGCAGTATTTT	CASSLAWLGDRPTDTQYF
TRBV29-1	few	TRBJ1-1	.	TGCAGCGTTGAGGAAACGGAAGACACTGAAGCTTTCTTT	CSVEETEDTEAFF
TRBV7-2	many	TRBJ2-3	.	TGTGCCAGCAGCGCAAGACTAGTGACAGATACGCAGTATTTT	CASSARLVTDTQYF
TRBV2	.	TRBJ2-7	.	TGTGCCAAAGCCAAACCGGGGGCGTCCTCCTACGAGCAGTACTTC	CAKAKPGASSYEQYF
TRBV24-1	.	TRBJ2-1	.	TGTGCCACCAGTGTTAACTCCGGGAATGAGCAGTTCTTC	CATSVNSGNEQFF
TRBV7-9	.	TRBJ1-1	.	TGTGCCAGCAGCTTGGGTGGGGCGCGGGGTGGCACTGAAGCTTTCTTT	CASSLGGARGGTEAFF
TRBV7-2	many	TRBJ2-5	TRBD1	TGTGCCAGCAGCGGGGACAGCTTTCAAGAGACCCAGTACTTC	CASSGDSFQETQYF
TRBV4-3	few	TRBJ1-2	TRBD1	TGCGCCAGCAGCCAAGAGACACAGGGGGCGAGAGGCTACACCTTC	CASSQETQGARGYTF
TRBV6-2/TRBV6-3	few	TRBJ2-1	TRBD2	TGTGCCAGCAGTTGGGGACTAGCGGGACGCTACAATGAGCAGTTCTTC	CASSWGLAGRYNEQFF
TRBV7-9	.	TRBJ1-1	.	TGTGCCAGCAGCCTACAGTCCATGAACACTGAAGCTTTCTTT	CASSLQSMNTEAFF
TRBV7-8	.	TRBJ1-5	.	TGTGCCAGCAGCGGCTACAGGTTATTGAGCAATCAGCCCCAGCATTTT	CASSGYRLLSNQPQHF
TRBV6-2/TRBV6-3	many	TRBJ1-1	.	TGTGCCAGCAGTAGGAACACTGAAGCTTTCTTT	CASSRNTEAFF
TRBV12-5	few	TRBJ1-5	TRBD1	TGTGCTAGTGGTTTGGTCCCTCACAGGGGCCCCAATCAGCCCCAGCATTTT	CASGLVPHRGPNQPQHF
TRBV5-1	.	TRBJ2-3	TRBD2	TGCGCCAGCAGACGTCTATCTAGCGGTAGCACAGATACGCAGTATTTT	CASRRLSSGSTDTQYF
TRBV18	few	TRBJ2-5	.	TGTGCCAGCTCACCCCCGCCCCAAGAGACCCAGTACTTC	CASSPPPQETQYF
TRBV29-1	few	TRBJ1-3	TRBD1	TGCAGCGTTGCGGACAGGAACTCTGGAAACACCATATATTTT	CSVADRNSGNTIYF
TRBV27	few	TRBJ1-5	.	TGTGCCAGCAGTACTCTCCGGGACATAGATCAGCCCCAGCATTTT	CASSTLRDIDQPQHF
TRBV29-1	many	TRBJ2-3	TRBD2	TGCAGCGTGGGGACTAGCGGGAGTGATACGCAGTATTTT	CSVGTSGSDTQYF
TRBV6-5	.	TRBJ1-2	.	TGTGCCAGCAGTTACTTGATGGGGCCATATGGCTACACCTTC	CASSYLMGPYGYTF
TRBV5-6	few	TRBJ2-1	TRBD2	TGTGCCAGCAGCTTGAGGGAGGGCCTCTCCTACAATGAGCAGTTCTTC	CASSLREGLSYNEQFF
TRBV29-1	few	TRBJ2-5	.	TGCAGCGTGGACTTGGCGGGTGAGACCCAGTACTTC	CSVDLAGETQYF
TRBV20-1	few	TRBJ2-1	.	TGCAGTGCTATACCCTTTATACGCTCCTACAATGAGCAGTTCTTC	CSAIPFIRSYNEQFF
TRBV4-2	many	TRBJ1-5	.	TGTGCCAGCAGCCAGGCGGGGAACTATCAGCCCCAGCATTTT	CASSQAGNYQPQHF
TRBV7-9	few	TRBJ1-2	.	TGTGCCAGCCAACGACAGGACAGCTATGGCTACACCTTC	CASQRQDSYGYTF
TRBV7-2	.	TRBJ2-2	TRBD2	TGTGCCAGCAGCCAGGGACTAGCGGGAGGATTAACCGGGGAGCTGTTTTTT	CASSQGLAGGLTGELFF
TRBV20-1	.	TRBJ1-1	.	TGCAGTGCTAGAGATTTGGGGAGTGAAGCTTTCTTT	CSARDLGSEAFF
TRBV7-8	few	TRBJ1-1	.	TGTGCCAGCAGCTTAGTACACGCGAACACTGAAGCTTTCTTT	CASSLVHANTEAFF
TRBV29-1	many	TRBJ2-1	.	TGCAGCGTTCTTCCAGGACATTTTTTAGATGAGCAGTTCTTC	CSVLPGHFLDEQFF
TRBV5-4	few	TRBJ2-7	.	TGTGCCAGCAGCCCGCAGGGCCAACCGCAGTACTTC	CASSPQGQPQYF
TRBV4-1	.	TRBJ2-3	TRBD2	TGCGCCAGCAGCCAACCCACTAGCGGGAGAAACACAGATACGCAGTATTTT	CASSQPTSGRNTDTQYF
TRBV7-7	.	TRBJ2-3	.	TGTGCTAGCAGCTTATCCCCGGGACCAGCAGGGGATACGCAGTATTTT	CASSLSPGPAGDTQYF
TRBV7-9	.	TRBJ2-3	TRBD1	TGTGCCAGCAGCACGAACAGGGGGCCAGATACGCAGTATTTT	CASSTNRGPDTQYF
TRBV10-3	few	TRBJ2-4	.	TGTGCCATCAGTGAAGCGGGCAAAAACATTCAGTACTTC	CAISEAGKNIQYF
TRBV29-1	many	TRBJ1-1	.	TGCAGCGTTGAGCGGGGTGAAGCTTTCTTT	CSVERGEAFF
TRBV28	few	TRBJ2-3	.	TGTGCCAGCAGTTTATCGTTTTTTCGCGGGAGCACAGATACGCAGTATTTT	CASSLSFFRGSTDTQYF
TRBV28	.	TRBJ2-7	.	TGTGCCAGCAGTTTACGGGGGAACGAGCAGTACTTC	CASSLRGNEQYF
TRBV12-3/TRBV12-4	many	TRBJ1-5	.	TGTGCCAGCAGTCCCGGACGAAATAGCAATCAGCCCCAGCATTTT	CASSPGRNSNQPQHF
TRBV2	few	TRBJ2-5	.	TGTGCCAGCAGTGAAATGGCGCCCTTAGGGCAGACCCAGTACTTC	CASSEMAPLGQTQYF
TRBV7-2	many	TRBJ2-1	TRBD1	TGTGCCAGCAGCTTAGTCTCGGACAGGGGCAATGAGCAGTTCTTC	CASSLVSDRGNEQFF
TRBV4-1	few	TRBJ2-3	.	TGCGCCAGCAGCCATTCTTCCGGAAGAAGCACAGATACGCAGTATTTT	CASSHSSGRSTDTQYF
TRBV30	few	TRBJ2-7	.	TGTGCCTGGGACAGGAGCCAATCCTACGAGCAGTACTTC	CAWDRSQSYEQYF
TRBV6-5	few	TRBJ1-4	TRBD1	TGTGCCAGCAGTCGAAACAGGGGCGCAACTAGTGAAAAACTGTTTTTT	CASSRNRGATSEKLFF
TRBV5-1	.	TRBJ2-7	.	TGCGCCAGCAGCCAAGGGGGGGCGATCAACGAGCAGTACTTC	CASSQGGAINEQYF
TRBV27	many	TRBJ2-5	.	TGTGCCAGCAGTTTCGGGGGAGAGACCCAGTACTTC	CASSFGGETQYF
TRBV6-2/TRBV6-3	few	TRBJ2-1	TRBD2	TGTGCCAGCACCCCAGCGGGGATGTTCTACAATGAGCAGTTCTTC	CASTPAGMFYNEQFF
TRBV18	few	TRBJ1-1	TRBD1	TGTGCCAGCTCACCGAGCCAGGGGGCTGAAGCTTTCTTT	CASSPSQGAEAFF
TRBV20-1	many	TRBJ2-3	.	TGCAGTGCTAGTCCGGGAGTGTGGAGCACAGATACGCAGTATTTT	CSASPGVWSTDTQYF
TRBV14	few	TRBJ2-3	TRBD2	TGTGCCAGCAGCCAACGGACTAGCGTGGATACGCAGTATTTT	CASSQRTSVDTQYF